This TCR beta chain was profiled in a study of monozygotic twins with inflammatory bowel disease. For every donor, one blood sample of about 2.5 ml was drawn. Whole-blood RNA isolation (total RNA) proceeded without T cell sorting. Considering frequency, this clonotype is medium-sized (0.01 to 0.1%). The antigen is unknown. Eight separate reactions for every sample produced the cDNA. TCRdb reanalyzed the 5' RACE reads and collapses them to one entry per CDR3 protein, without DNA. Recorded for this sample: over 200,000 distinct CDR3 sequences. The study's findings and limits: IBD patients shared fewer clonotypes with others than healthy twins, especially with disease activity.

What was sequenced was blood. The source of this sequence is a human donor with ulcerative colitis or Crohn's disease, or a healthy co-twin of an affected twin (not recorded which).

The CDR3 loop is CASSDNPGQSTPEQYF. The rearrangement links TRBV27 to TRBJ2-7; the TCRdb call, TRBD1, lacks DNA for checking. The CDR3 loop spans 16 amino acids. Germline V lookup: CDR1 MNHEY, CDR2 SMNVEV (reference sequence).